This TCR beta chain was retrieved from a study of regulatory T cells in long-lasting Graves disease. Study-level findings and limits: Newly diagnosed Graves' patients exceeded persistent ones in TCR diversity.

The CDR3 has 13 residues. The ends were cut back, 1 base at V and 6 bases at J, with 10 bases in the middle. In germline, CDR1 is MNHEY, CDR2 SMNVEV (reference sequence). This clonotype was observed many times. Its antigen is as yet unknown. Arm-PCR with iRepertoire HTBI primers amplified the CDR3 regions for these TCR beta libraries. TCRdb ran MiXCR on the multiplex PCR reads and lists one entry per CDR3 protein. The data contain about 210,000 distinct CDR3 sequences, roughly 18% of them singletons. Time point: newly diagnosed GD, antithyroid drugs for less than 3 months. PBMC RNA served as the TCR library source. Enrollment of patients was through an endocrinology department in Xi'an, China. The same specimen was also included in a second study, on T cells in Graves' hyperthyroidism and ophthalmopathy. This second study says: Newly diagnosed hyperthyroidism, duration under 2 months, in patients aged 18 to 65. Clinical symptoms, serum thyroxine and TRAb, thyroid ultrasound and orbital computed tomography together formed the diagnostic basis.

The clonotype comes from a woman aged 30 to 39 with Graves disease. The sequencing here drew on peripheral blood mononuclear cells (PBMCs), taken at new diagnosis, from a patient treated with antithyroid drugs. V and J are TRBV27 and TRBJ2-7; the D is unclear. The CDR3 here is CASSLLGNPEQYF. The CDR3, as DNA: TGTGCCAGCAGTTTATTGGGGAACCCCGAGCAGTACTTC.